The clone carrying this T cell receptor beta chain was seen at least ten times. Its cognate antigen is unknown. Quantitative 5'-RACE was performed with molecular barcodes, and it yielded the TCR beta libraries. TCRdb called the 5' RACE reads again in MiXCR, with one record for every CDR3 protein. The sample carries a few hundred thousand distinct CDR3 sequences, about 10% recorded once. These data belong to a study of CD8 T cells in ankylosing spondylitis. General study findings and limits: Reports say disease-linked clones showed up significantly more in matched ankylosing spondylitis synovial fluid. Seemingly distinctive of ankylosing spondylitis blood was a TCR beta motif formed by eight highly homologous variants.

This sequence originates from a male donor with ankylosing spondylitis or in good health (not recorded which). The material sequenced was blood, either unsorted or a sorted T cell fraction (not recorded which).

CDR3 sequence: CASSRGQNTEAFF. The CDR3 DNA follows: TGTGCCAGCAGCCGGGGACAGAACACTGAAGCTTTCTTT. The gene calls are TRBV6-1 and TRBJ1-1; D perhaps matches TRBD1 (6 bases). The ends were cut back, 6 bases at V and 1 base at J, with 9 bases in the middle. Germline V gene data show CDR1 as MNHNS and CDR2 as SASEGT. This CDR3 has 13 residues.